Listed below are T cell receptor beta chains from one sample, sequenced in a study of shared clonotypes between healthy human individuals. The method was immunoSEQ multiplex PCR; TCRdb's version includes in-frame clones alone and lacks a portion of them. The sample lists 550,000 to 850,000 clones, 55% to 80% occurring once. Sequencing input: memory CD4+ T cells sorted from blood. These receptors originate from a woman aged 30 to 39 in good health. The CDR3 runs from the conserved cysteine through the conserved F or W. D genes are given only for firm matches. Expanded clones are given a class, and other clones once, few, many or no size at all.

abundance: -; j_gene: TRBJ2-6; d_gene: -; v_gene: TRBV6-6; CDR3nt: TGTGCCAGCAGTTACTCAAACTCTGGGGCCAACGTCCTGACTTTC; CDR3aa: CASSYSNSGANVLTF
abundance: -; j_gene: TRBJ2-7; d_gene: -; v_gene: TRBV28; CDR3nt: TGTGCCAGCAAAATAGCTTCCTCCGGCTACGAGCAGTACTTC; CDR3aa: CASKIASSGYEQYF
abundance: -; j_gene: TRBJ2-1; d_gene: TRBD2; v_gene: TRBV7-9; CDR3nt: TGTGCCAGCAGCTTAGCGCTTGGACTAGCGGGATCCTACAATGAGCAGTTCTTC; CDR3aa: CASSLALGLAGSYNEQFF
abundance: -; j_gene: TRBJ1-5; d_gene: TRBD1; v_gene: TRBV2; CDR3nt: TGTGCCAGCAGCCACGGGACAGACCAGCCCCAGCATTTT; CDR3aa: CASSHGTDQPQHF
abundance: -; j_gene: TRBJ1-2; d_gene: -; v_gene: TRBV6-5; CDR3nt: TGTGCCAGCAGCCGGGACATCTATGGCTACACCTTC; CDR3aa: CASSRDIYGYTF
abundance: -; j_gene: TRBJ1-1; d_gene: -; v_gene: TRBV6-1; CDR3nt: TGTGCCAGCAGTGAAGGCGGCGCGGGGGATGAAGCTTTCTTT; CDR3aa: CASSEGGAGDEAFF
abundance: -; j_gene: TRBJ1-4; d_gene: -; v_gene: TRBV28; CDR3nt: TGTGCCTTGGGAGGGGGGGCAACTAATGAAAAACTGTTTTTT; CDR3aa: CALGGGATNEKLFF
abundance: -; j_gene: TRBJ1-3; d_gene: -; v_gene: TRBV5-1; CDR3nt: TGCGCCAGCAGCTTGGATGGAGGGCGATCTGGAAACACCATATATTTT; CDR3aa: CASSLDGGRSGNTIYF
abundance: -; j_gene: TRBJ1-1; d_gene: -; v_gene: TRBV27; CDR3nt: TGTGCCAGCAGTTCTCGACAGCTGACTGAAGCTTTCTTT; CDR3aa: CASSSRQLTEAFF
abundance: -; j_gene: TRBJ2-1; d_gene: TRBD2; v_gene: TRBV18; CDR3nt: TGTGCCAGCTCACTGGGACTAGCGGGAGTGGCGGATGAGCAGTTCTTC; CDR3aa: CASSLGLAGVADEQFF
abundance: -; j_gene: TRBJ2-7; d_gene: TRBD1; v_gene: TRBV6-1; CDR3nt: TGTGCCAGCAGGACAGGGGGCTGGGACGAGCAGTACTTC; CDR3aa: CASRTGGWDEQYF
abundance: -; j_gene: TRBJ2-1; d_gene: TRBD1; v_gene: TRBV18; CDR3nt: TGTGCCAGCTCACCCACCTGGGACAGCTACAATGAGCAGTTCTTC; CDR3aa: CASSPTWDSYNEQFF
abundance: -; j_gene: TRBJ2-7; d_gene: -; v_gene: TRBV25-1; CDR3nt: TGTGCCAGCAGACCGACAGGGGAGGGATACGAGCAGTACTTC; CDR3aa: CASRPTGEGYEQYF
abundance: many; j_gene: TRBJ1-1; d_gene: -; v_gene: TRBV6-5; CDR3nt: TGTGCCAGCAGACCTAGCAGCAGAGGAACTGAAGCTTTCTTT; CDR3aa: CASRPSSRGTEAFF
abundance: -; j_gene: TRBJ2-5; d_gene: -; v_gene: TRBV25-1; CDR3nt: TGTGCCAGCAGTGATCACCGGCAGCAGTACTTC; CDR3aa: CASSDHRQQYF
abundance: -; j_gene: TRBJ2-1; d_gene: -; v_gene: TRBV11-2; CDR3nt: TGTGCCAGCAGGAGCGAGAGCTCCTACAATGAGCAGTTCTTC; CDR3aa: CASRSESSYNEQFF
abundance: -; j_gene: TRBJ2-2; d_gene: -; v_gene: TRBV2; CDR3nt: TGTGCCAGCAGTGAAAGCGAATACACCGGGGAGCTGTTTTTT; CDR3aa: CASSESEYTGELFF
abundance: -; j_gene: TRBJ2-2; d_gene: TRBD1; v_gene: TRBV7-9; CDR3nt: TGTGCCACCGAACCGGGACAGGGTAAACGCACCGGGGAGCTGTTTTTT; CDR3aa: CATEPGQGKRTGELFF
abundance: -; j_gene: TRBJ1-1; d_gene: -; v_gene: TRBV6-5; CDR3nt: TGTGCCAGCACCTCGAAAAGGCCCGGACAGCCCGAAGCTTTCTTT; CDR3aa: CASTSKRPGQPEAFF
abundance: -; j_gene: TRBJ1-2; d_gene: TRBD1; v_gene: TRBV18; CDR3nt: TGTGCCAGCTCCCTCGTCGCCAGGGGGGGAGGCCCCTATGGCTACACCTTC; CDR3aa: CASSLVARGGGPYGYTF
abundance: -; j_gene: TRBJ2-3; d_gene: -; v_gene: TRBV18; CDR3nt: TGTGCCAGCTCACCAGGACGGAGCACAGATACGCAGTATTTT; CDR3aa: CASSPGRSTDTQYF
abundance: few; j_gene: TRBJ2-5; d_gene: -; v_gene: TRBV11-2; CDR3nt: TGTGCCAGCAGCTTAGGACGAAGGACGGTTCAGACCCAGTACTTC; CDR3aa: CASSLGRRTVQTQYF
abundance: few; j_gene: TRBJ1-6; d_gene: -; v_gene: TRBV30; CDR3nt: TGTGCCTGGAGTGTAAAGGGGATCATAGTCTCACCCCTCCACTTT; CDR3aa: CAWSVKGIIVSPLHF
abundance: -; j_gene: TRBJ1-1; d_gene: -; v_gene: TRBV7-2; CDR3nt: TGTGCCAGCAGCTTAGTTAGGCAGCTGAACACTGAAGCTTTCTTT; CDR3aa: CASSLVRQLNTEAFF
abundance: -; j_gene: TRBJ1-1; d_gene: -; v_gene: TRBV2; CDR3nt: TGTGCCAGCAGTGAACAGGGTTCAAGCACTGAAGCTTTCTTT; CDR3aa: CASSEQGSSTEAFF
abundance: few; j_gene: TRBJ1-1; d_gene: -; v_gene: TRBV9; CDR3nt: TGTGCCAGCAGCGTAGTTCCTGACACTGAAGCTTTCTTT; CDR3aa: CASSVVPDTEAFF
abundance: many; j_gene: TRBJ2-2; d_gene: -; v_gene: TRBV11-2; CDR3nt: TGTGCCAGCAGCTTCCGGGACTCCTTCACCGGGGAGCTGTTTTTT; CDR3aa: CASSFRDSFTGELFF
abundance: -; j_gene: TRBJ2-5; d_gene: -; v_gene: TRBV7-6; CDR3nt: TGTGCCAGCAGCTTGTCTTGGGTGTACCAAGAGACCCAGTACTTC; CDR3aa: CASSLSWVYQETQYF
abundance: -; j_gene: TRBJ2-1; d_gene: TRBD2; v_gene: TRBV28; CDR3nt: TGTGCCAGCAGTTTATCGCTAGCGGCCTACAATGAGCAGTTCTTC; CDR3aa: CASSLSLAAYNEQFF
abundance: many; j_gene: TRBJ2-1; d_gene: -; v_gene: TRBV5-1; CDR3nt: TGCGCCAGCAGCTTGGCCACGAGCTCCTACAATGAGCAGTTCTTC; CDR3aa: CASSLATSSYNEQFF
abundance: -; j_gene: TRBJ2-3; d_gene: TRBD2; v_gene: TRBV11-2; CDR3nt: TGTGCCAGCAGCCGAGGGGGGACTAGGAGAGATACGCAGTATTTT; CDR3aa: CASSRGGTRRDTQYF
abundance: -; j_gene: TRBJ2-2; d_gene: TRBD2; v_gene: TRBV18; CDR3nt: TGTGCCAGCTCACCTACTATGACTAGCGGCAGCCCTCTTGACACCGGGGAGCTGTTTTTT; CDR3aa: CASSPTMTSGSPLDTGELFF
abundance: -; j_gene: TRBJ1-1; d_gene: -; v_gene: TRBV19; CDR3nt: TGTGCCAGTAGATACAGGCCAGAGATGAACACTGAAGCTTTCTTT; CDR3aa: CASRYRPEMNTEAFF
abundance: -; j_gene: TRBJ2-1; d_gene: -; v_gene: TRBV5-1; CDR3nt: TGCGCCAGCACCTTAGACAGTAGCTCCTACAATGAGCAGTTCTTC; CDR3aa: CASTLDSSSYNEQFF
abundance: -; j_gene: TRBJ2-4; d_gene: TRBD2; v_gene: TRBV19; CDR3nt: TGTGCCAGGAAGTATGTTCTCGGGGGGGCGTCCAAAAACATTCAGTACTTC; CDR3aa: CARKYVLGGASKNIQYF
abundance: -; j_gene: TRBJ2-6; d_gene: TRBD2; v_gene: TRBV28; CDR3nt: TGTGCCAGCAGTACGGGGGGAACTGGGGCCAACGTCCTGACTTTC; CDR3aa: CASSTGGTGANVLTF
abundance: -; j_gene: TRBJ2-5; d_gene: -; v_gene: TRBV7-9; CDR3nt: TGTGCCAGCAGCTTACACAGCCAAGAGACCCAGTACTTC; CDR3aa: CASSLHSQETQYF
abundance: -; j_gene: TRBJ2-7; d_gene: -; v_gene: TRBV7-6; CDR3nt: TGTGCCAGCAGCTTAGCGACCGATTCCTACGAGCAGTACTTC; CDR3aa: CASSLATDSYEQYF
abundance: once; j_gene: TRBJ2-7; d_gene: -; v_gene: TRBV5-1; CDR3nt: TGCGCTACGGGGAATCCCCCCCAAGAGCAGTACTTC; CDR3aa: CATGNPPQEQYF
abundance: -; j_gene: TRBJ2-7; d_gene: -; v_gene: TRBV30; CDR3nt: TGTGCCTGGACCAGGGGAACAGTAGGCCAATACGAGCAGTACTTC; CDR3aa: CAWTRGTVGQYEQYF
abundance: -; j_gene: TRBJ2-7; d_gene: -; v_gene: TRBV5-1; CDR3nt: TGCGCCAGCTCCGGGGGAGAGCAACTTGACGAGCAGTACTTC; CDR3aa: CASSGGEQLDEQYF
abundance: -; j_gene: TRBJ1-3; d_gene: -; v_gene: TRBV9; CDR3nt: TGTGCCAGCAGCGTAGGTGAGGGTCCGGGAAACACCATATATTTT; CDR3aa: CASSVGEGPGNTIYF
abundance: -; j_gene: TRBJ2-5; d_gene: -; v_gene: TRBV4-1; CDR3nt: TGCGCCAGCAGCCTAGCGGTTCAAGAGACCCAGTACTTC; CDR3aa: CASSLAVQETQYF
abundance: few; j_gene: TRBJ1-3; d_gene: -; v_gene: TRBV4-1; CDR3nt: TGCGCCAGCAGCCCCTTCGGAAACACCATATATTTT; CDR3aa: CASSPFGNTIYF
abundance: -; j_gene: TRBJ1-5; d_gene: -; v_gene: TRBV19; CDR3nt: TGTGCCAGTAGTATAGGGCGGCGACAGCCCCAGCATTTT; CDR3aa: CASSIGRRQPQHF
abundance: -; j_gene: TRBJ1-5; d_gene: -; v_gene: TRBV11-3; CDR3nt: TGTGCCAGCAGCTTAGTAGGCAGCTCGATTCAGCCCCAGCATTTT; CDR3aa: CASSLVGSSIQPQHF
abundance: -; j_gene: TRBJ1-5; d_gene: -; v_gene: TRBV30; CDR3nt: TGTGCCTGGAGTGGGGGTCAGGGGTGGCAGCCCCAGCATTTT; CDR3aa: CAWSGGQGWQPQHF
abundance: -; j_gene: TRBJ2-7; d_gene: -; v_gene: TRBV11-2; CDR3nt: TGTGCCAGCAGCTCTGGGGGCGGAGGGCAGTACTTC; CDR3aa: CASSSGGGGQYF
abundance: once; j_gene: TRBJ1-1; d_gene: -; v_gene: TRBV10-3; CDR3nt: TGTGCCATCAGTGTAAATCCCTCCAGGGCTGAAGCTTTCTTT; CDR3aa: CAISVNPSRAEAFF
abundance: -; j_gene: TRBJ1-1; d_gene: TRBD1; v_gene: TRBV5-1; CDR3nt: TGCGCCAGCAGCCAGCCGGGACAGTTGAACACTGAAGCTTTCTTT; CDR3aa: CASSQPGQLNTEAFF
abundance: once; j_gene: TRBJ1-5; d_gene: -; v_gene: TRBV19; CDR3nt: TGTGCCAGTACCCCCGGACAGCATAGGCTTAGCAATCAGCCCCAGCATTTT; CDR3aa: CASTPGQHRLSNQPQHF